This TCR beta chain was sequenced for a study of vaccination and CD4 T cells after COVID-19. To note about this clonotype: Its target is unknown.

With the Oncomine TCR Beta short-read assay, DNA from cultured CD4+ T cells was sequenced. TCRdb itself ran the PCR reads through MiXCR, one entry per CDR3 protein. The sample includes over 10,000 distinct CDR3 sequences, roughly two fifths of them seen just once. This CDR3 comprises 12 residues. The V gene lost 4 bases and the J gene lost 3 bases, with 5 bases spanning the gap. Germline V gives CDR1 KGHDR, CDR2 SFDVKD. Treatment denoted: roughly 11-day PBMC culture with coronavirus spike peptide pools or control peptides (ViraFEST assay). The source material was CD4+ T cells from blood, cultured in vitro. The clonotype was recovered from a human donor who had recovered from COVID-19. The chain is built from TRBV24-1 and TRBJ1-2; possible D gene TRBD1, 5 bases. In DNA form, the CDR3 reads TGTGCCACCAGTGACAGGGACTATGGCTACACCTTC. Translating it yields CATSDRDYGYTF.